This passage covers 26 T cell receptor beta chains from one sample sequenced in a study of blood T cell repertoires in COVID-19. Repertoires were generated with immunoSEQ multiplex PCR, while TCRdb's copy carries only in-frame clones and drops some. The table shows roughly 290,000 clones, with around 81% occurring only once. Sequenced material: peripheral blood. Source of these receptors: a woman in her 50s with active or convalescent COVID-19.

The V and J genes are TRBV9 and TRBJ1-2; unclear D gene. Germline lookup yields CDR1 SGDLS and CDR2 YYNGEE. This CDR3 is 12 amino acids long. With 0 bases removed from V and 8 bases from J, the gap between germline ends came to 8 bases. CDR3 DNA sequence: TGTGCCAGCAGCGTAGATAGCGGCGGCTACACCTTC. Amino acids: CASSVDSGGYTF.

This clone was observed once. This rearrangement joins TRBV7-9 to TRBJ2-1; possible D gene TRBD2, 5 bases. Germline V gives CDR1 SEHNR, CDR2 FQNEAQ (reference sequence). The CDR3 length is 15 residues. Trimming shortened V by 5 bases and J by 4 bases, and 15 bases separated the two germline ends. CDR3 amino acids: CASSKVSVGYNEQFF. CDR3 sequence (DNA): TGTGCCAGCAGCAAAGTTAGCGTCGGTTACAATGAGCAGTTCTTC.

The chain is built from TRBV29-1 and TRBJ1-2; 8 bases are shared with TRBD1. Unmatched junction bases numbered 9, after V lost 7 bases and J lost 2 bases. CDR1 is SQVTM and CDR2 is ANQGSEA in the germline V gene. The CDR3 is 14 residues long. The CDR3 spells CSAQGQGENYGYTF. The CDR3 DNA follows: TGCAGCGCCCAAGGACAGGGAGAAAACTATGGCTACACCTTC.

The chain uses TRBV6-1 and TRBJ2-7; 7 positions match TRBD1. Germline CDR1 reads MNHNS; CDR2 reads SASEGT. This CDR3 comprises 14 residues. V lost 3 bases and J lost 3; bases outside the gene matches: 5. The CDR3 loop reads CASSDPGTVYEQYF. The CDR3 bases are TGTGCCAGCAGTGACCCCGGGACAGTCTACGAGCAGTACTTC.

The chain has TRBV3-1 (or the pseudogene TRBV3-2) and TRBJ2-6; a possible D gene is TRBD1 (6 bases). Germline V lookup: CDR1 LGHDT, CDR2 YNNKEL (reference sequence). This CDR3 has 16 residues. The ends were cut back, 1 base at V and 5 bases at J, with 12 bases in the middle. CDR3 in DNA: TGTGCCAGCAGCCAAGCAGGGGTGCTAAGGGCCAACGTCCTGACTTTC. Its translation: CASSQAGVLRANVLTF.

The CDR3 reads CASSLSTQETQYF. DNA for the CDR3: TGTGCCAGCAGCTTATCCACTCAAGAGACCCAGTACTTC. The chain uses TRBV11-2 and TRBJ2-5; D is uncertain. This CDR3 comprises 13 residues. Germline CDR1 reads SGHAT; CDR2 reads FQNNGV. Trimming cost V 2 bases and J 2 bases, with 6 bases left between them.

V gene TRBV6-5 combines with J gene TRBJ1-1; D is unresolved. The CDR3 length is 14 residues. The germline V and J ends were trimmed by 8 bases and 0 bases, with 13 bases remaining between them. Germline V CDR1 and CDR2: MNHEY, SVGAGI. The CDR3 loop is CASGFGTMNTEAFF. CDR3 DNA sequence: TGTGCCAGCGGCTTCGGTACTATGAACACTGAAGCTTTCTTT.

V and J are TRBV12-3 or TRBV12-4 and TRBJ1-5, with D possibly matching TRBD1 (5 bases). The germline V and J ends were trimmed by 9 bases and 3 bases, with 12 bases remaining between them. The CDR3 covers 13 residues. DNA of the CDR3: TGTGCCAGTAAGGGGCAGCTCAATCAGCCCCAGCATTTT. Its translation: CASKGQLNQPQHF.

V and J are TRBV24-1 and TRBJ2-5, with D unclear. Germline CDR1 and CDR2: KGHDR and SFDVKD. CDR3 size: 13 residues. Trimming left V 3 bases short and J 5 bases short, with 9 bases between. The CDR3 is CATSDGLVETQYF. CDR3 DNA: TGTGCCACCAGTGATGGGCTTGTCGAGACCCAGTACTTC.

This clone appeared a single time. CDR3 protein: CASSSLAGVEDTQYF. CDR3 sequence (DNA): TGCGCCAGCAGCTCCCTAGCGGGAGTGGAAGATACGCAGTATTTT. This chain connects TRBV4-1 to TRBJ2-3; 10 nucleotides align to TRBD2. This CDR3 is built from 15 residues. Germline-derived CDR1 and CDR2 are MGHRA and YSYEKL. With V trimmed by 5 bases and J by 5 bases, 7 bases remained unmatched.

V usage is TRBV9 and J usage is TRBJ2-3, with D perhaps matching TRBD2 (6 bases). V lost 0 bases, J lost 3 bases, and 14 bases lay in between. The germline CDR1 and CDR2 sequences are SGDLS and YYNGEE. The CDR3 has 16 amino acids. The chain's CDR3 is CASSVGTGVSTDTQYF. Written as DNA, the CDR3 is TGTGCCAGCAGCGTAGGGACGGGAGTGAGTACAGATACGCAGTATTTT.

The chain employs TRBV30 and TRBJ2-1; 16 positions agree with TRBD2. Germline V lookup: CDR1 GTSNPN, CDR2 SVGIG (reference sequence). V was clipped by 0 bases and J by 10 bases; unmatched bases: 24. This CDR3 comprises 22 residues. The CDR3: CAWSVRWRVGTSGRAIPKEQFF. Written as DNA, the CDR3 is TGTGCCTGGAGTGTTCGGTGGAGGGTAGGGACTAGCGGGAGGGCCATCCCCAAGGAGCAGTTCTTC.

The rearrangement links TRBV5-1 to TRBJ2-3; D remains ambiguous. This CDR3 spans 15 amino acids. With 0 bases removed from V and 0 bases from J, the gap between germline ends came to 8 bases. Germline V gene sequence: CDR1 SGHRS, CDR2 YFSETQ. The CDR3 nucleotides are TGCGCCAGCAGCTTGGCCACAGTCAGCACAGATACGCAGTATTTT. This translates into CASSLATVSTDTQYF.

This chain joins TRBV6-5 and TRBJ2-7, with TRBD2 matching over 7 bases. Trimming took 2 bases from V and 3 from J; bases not matched to a gene: 4. Per germline, CDR1 MNHEY and CDR2 SVGAGI. The CDR3 loop spans 14 amino acids. CDR3 nucleotides: TGTGCCAGCAGTTACGGCGGGAGAGGCTACGAGCAGTACTTC. It is translated as CASSYGGRGYEQYF.

The genes are TRBV6-5 and TRBJ2-3; a possible D gene is TRBD2 (6 bases). Germline CDR1 and CDR2: MNHEY and SVGAGI. CDR3 length equals 13 residues. V lost 11 bases and J lost 2, with 14 bases in between. DNA of the CDR3: TGTGCCTCGGGGGAGAGTAACACAGATACGCAGTATTTT. Residues: CASGESNTDTQYF.

The chain links TRBV7-9 to TRBJ2-1; the match to TRBD2 covers 9 bases. Germline V CDR1 and CDR2: SEHNR, FQNEAQ (reference sequence). V dropped 4 bases and J dropped 6; count of bases not matched to a gene: 7. This CDR3 comprises 15 residues. Here the CDR3 DNA reads TGTGCCAGCAGCTCCGGGACAGCGGGAGGCAATGAGCAGTTCTTC. As protein: CASSSGTAGGNEQFF.

The V gene is TRBV6-5, the J gene TRBJ2-7; D possibly corresponds to TRBD2 (6 bases). This CDR3 is 15 amino acids long. Trimming shortened V by 7 bases and J by 2 bases, and 18 bases separated the two germline ends. Germline V gene data show CDR1 as MNHEY and CDR2 as SVGAGI. For the CDR3, the DNA is TGTGCCAGCACCTGGAGGGACGGTATTACCTACGAGCAGTACTTC. As protein: CASTWRDGITYEQYF.

This CDR3 is CASKGGDRASGYTF. The CDR3 DNA reads as TGTGCCAGCAAGGGCGGAGACAGGGCATCCGGCTACACCTTC. The chain has TRBV2 and TRBJ1-2, with 7 bases aligning to TRBD1. Germline-derived CDR1 and CDR2 are SNHLY and FYNNEI. J lost 8 bases, V lost 7 bases, and 13 bases had no gene match. The CDR3 extends over 14 amino acids. The full variable domain, completed using reference TRBV2 and TRBJ1-2, is EPEVTQTPSHQVTQMGQEVILRCVPISNHLYFYWYRQILGQKVEFLVSFYNNEISEKSEIFDDQFSVERPDGSNFTLKIRSTKLEDSAMYFCASKGGDRASGYTFGSGTRLTVV.

The rearrangement links TRBV5-6 to TRBJ2-3; 10 positions agree with TRBD2. J gave up 6 bases and V 2 bases, and 9 bases lay outside the gene matches. The CDR3 length is 16 residues. Germline V gene data show CDR1 as SGHDT and CDR2 as YYEEEE. CDR3 bases: TGTGCCAGCAGCTTTGCTAGCGGGAGCCAAACGGATACGCAGTATTTT. It codes for CASSFASGSQTDTQYF.

The gene calls are TRBV5-4 and TRBJ2-7; D may be TRBD2 (5 bases). The germline V and J ends were trimmed by 4 bases and 2 bases, with 16 bases remaining between them. The CDR3 runs to 15 residues. The germline V gene has CDR1 SGHNT and CDR2 YYREEE (reference sequence). The CDR3 here is CASSTGLGRPYEQYF. CDR3 sequence (DNA): TGTGCCAGCAGCACCGGACTGGGCAGGCCCTACGAGCAGTACTTC.

This chain connects TRBV2 to TRBJ2-5, with TRBD1 matching 8 bases. Germline V gene lookup returns CDR1 SNHLY and CDR2 FYNNEI. The length of the CDR3 is 15 residues. With 3 bases clipped from V and 5 bases from J, the junction kept 8 bases outside the gene matches. This CDR3 reads CASSEDGRGLETQYF. As DNA, the CDR3 is TGTGCCAGCAGTGAGGACGGCAGGGGGCTCGAGACCCAGTACTTC.

V and J are TRBV11-2 and TRBJ2-2; a weak D match, TRBD1 (7 bases). V lost 3 bases and J 7 bases, leaving 12 bases between the germline ends. This CDR3 region has 14 residues. Per the germline V gene, CDR1 is SGHAT and CDR2 is FQNNGV. In DNA form, the CDR3 reads TGTGCCAGCAGCTTCCGACAGGGAGGCGGGGAGCTGTTTTTT. Protein product: CASSFRQGGGELFF.

The chain uses TRBV11-2 and TRBJ2-1; 8 bases map to TRBD2. V trimming: 3 bases; J trimming: 5 bases; junction bases outside the gene matches: 6. Germline V gene lookup returns CDR1 SGHAT and CDR2 FQNNGV. The CDR3 extends over 15 amino acids. CDR3 residues: CASSFAGGRNNEQFF. Written as DNA, the CDR3 is TGTGCCAGCAGCTTCGCGGGAGGCAGAAACAATGAGCAGTTCTTC. The entire variable domain, with the rest obtained from reference TRBV11-2 and TRBJ2-1, is as follows: EAGVAQSPRYKIIEKRQSVAFWCNPISGHATLYWYQQILGQGPKLLIQFQNNGVVDDSQLPKDRFSAERLKGVDSTLKIQPAKLEDSAVYLCASSFAGGRNNEQFFGPGTRLTVL.

The gene calls are TRBV18 and TRBJ2-6; D remains unclear. There are 13 residues in the CDR3. The V gene's germline CDR1 is KGHSH and CDR2 LQKENI. V was cut by 10 bases and J by 0 bases, with 7 bases left in between. CDR3 in amino acids: CAMRGSGANVLTF. CDR3 in DNA: TGTGCCATGCGAGGCTCTGGGGCCAACGTCCTGACTTTC.

The count of this clone is one. V and J are TRBV19 and TRBJ1-1; D unresolved. Trimming left V 3 bases short and J 5 bases short, with 10 bases between. This CDR3 has 13 residues. Germline CDR1 is LNHDA and CDR2 is SQIVND (reference sequence). The CDR3 region has the DNA TGTGCCAGTAGTATGGGAAGAGGGACTGAAGCTTTCTTT. Its translation: CASSMGRGTEAFF.

The genes are TRBV5-1 and TRBJ2-1; 8 nucleotides agree with TRBD2. V lost 4 bases to trimming and J lost 7 bases; unmatched junction nucleotides: 10. This CDR3 has 15 amino acids. The V gene's germline CDR1 is SGHRS and CDR2 YFSETQ. The CDR3 region has the DNA TGCGCCAGCAGCCCGGGGGGGGGCGCCGGGAATGAGCAGTTCTTC. Translating it yields CASSPGGGAGNEQFF. Based on the CDR3 plus reference TRBV5-1 and TRBJ2-1, the full variable domain is KAGVTQTPRYLIKTRGQQVTLSCSPISGHRSVSWYQQTPGQGLQFLFEYFSETQRNKGNFPGRFSGRQFSNSRSEMNVSTLELGDSALYLCASSPGGGAGNEQFFGPGTRLTVL.